Listed below are T cell receptor beta chains from one sample, sequenced in a study of neurological immune-mediated disorders. MiXCR was run by TCRdb on the 5' RACE reads, yielding one entry per CDR3 protein. The data show roughly 25,000 distinct CDR3 sequences, with roughly 13% seen just once and around 5.9% held by the top ten. Sequenced: CD4+ T cells from blood. These receptors originate from a female donor with HTLV-1-associated myelopathy (HAM/TSP). Each CDR3 is given with its conserved first and last residue. D genes are given only for firm matches. Part of the rows lack a size; the others show once, few, many or a class for expanded clones.

TRBJ1-1 many . TRBV11-3 CASGLGLNTEAFF TGTGCCAGCGGTTTAGGCTTGAACACTGAAGCTTTCTTT
TRBJ2-2 large . TRBV2 CASSERLGGTGELFF TGTGCCAGCAGTGAGCGGTTAGGGGGCACCGGGGAGCTGTTTTTT
TRBJ1-4 many . TRBV7-9 CASSSILAAGTNEKLFF TGTGCCAGCAGCTCCATCTTAGCGGCCGGTACCAATGAAAAACTGTTTTTT
TRBJ2-6 many . TRBV20-1 CSALQSSGANVLTF TGCAGTGCACTACAGAGCTCTGGGGCCAACGTCCTGACTTTC
TRBJ1-2 many . TRBV27 CASTRNRGYTF TGTGCCAGCACCCGTAATAGGGGCTACACCTTC
TRBJ2-5 many TRBD1 TRBV28 CASNSFWTGSLQETQYF TGTGCCAGCAACAGTTTCTGGACAGGCTCTCTGCAAGAGACCCAGTACTTC
TRBJ2-5 many TRBD2 TRBV5-1 CASSLPGGEETQYF TGCGCCAGCAGCTTACCGGGGGGGGAAGAGACCCAGTACTTC
TRBJ1-1 many . TRBV10-3 CAIRTRGEDTEAFF TGTGCCATCAGGACCAGGGGAGAGGACACTGAAGCTTTCTTT
TRBJ2-7 many TRBD2 TRBV6-5 CASRASGSNEQYF TGTGCCAGTCGTGCTAGCGGGAGCAACGAGCAGTACTTC
TRBJ1-1 many . TRBV6-5 CASSKAGTEAFF TGTGCCAGCAGCAAGGCGGGCACTGAAGCTTTCTTT
TRBJ2-1 many . TRBV11-2 CASSLRNGRSSYNEQFF TGTGCCAGCAGCTTACGTAACGGACGAAGCTCCTACAATGAGCAGTTCTTC
TRBJ1-1 . . TRBV12-3/TRBV12-4 CASKTQGRGTKAFF TGTGCCAGCAAAACCCAGGGAAGGGGTACTAAAGCTTTCTTT
TRBJ2-5 many TRBD1 TRBV20-1 CSASGQAGLWETQYF TGCAGTGCTAGTGGACAGGCTGGACTCTGGGAGACCCAGTACTTC
TRBJ2-7 many . TRBV20-1 CSATGSWGEQYF TGCAGTGCTACCGGGTCCTGGGGGGAGCAGTACTTC
TRBJ2-7 medium-sized . TRBV5-1 CASNLAGSGEQYF TGCGCCAGCAACTTGGCGGGGTCCGGCGAGCAGTACTTC
TRBJ2-7 many TRBD1 TRBV5-1 CASSLGTGGYEQYF TGCGCCAGCAGCCTCGGCACAGGGGGCTACGAGCAGTACTTC